This T cell receptor beta chain was captured in a study of lymphopenia after photon versus proton radiotherapy. Study-level results: Only patients who died were analyzed for survival; proton advantage is unproven. Post-nadir diversity loss with photons came from oligoclonal expansion, particularly CD8+ Temra cells. In patients who died, overall survival fell as post-nadir TCR diversity dropped more. Under photons, naive T cells and diversity fell while effector/memory populations rose.

The protocol was immunoSEQ multiplex PCR, while the TCRdb copy is restricted to in-frame clones and leaves out a portion. The data contain around 63,000 clones, more than 75% of them seen just once; the ten biggest clones take up 11%. This CDR3 comprises 13 residues. V gave up 0 bases and J gave up 6 bases, with 6 bases separating them. CDR1 is SGHKS and CDR2 is YYEKEE in the germline V gene (reference sequence). About this clone itself: Its antigen is unidentified.

Sequencing was performed on peripheral blood, taken from a patient treated with proton-based radiotherapy. The TCR originated in an elderly man with esophageal cancer. The chain carries TRBV5-5 and TRBJ1-4; D not resolved. The CDR3 DNA follows: TGTGCCAGCAGCTTGGCTTCGTATGAAAAACTGTTTTTT. It specifies CASSLASYEKLFF.